This is a list of T cell receptor beta chains from one sample in a study of blood T cells in healthy people across ages. One entry per CDR3 protein, called by TCRdb with MiXCR from the 5' RACE reads. Counted here are over a million distinct CDR3 sequences, approximately 43% occurring once; the ten biggest clones make up roughly 3.7%. Sequencing was carried out using blood. Receptors originate from a woman under 30 in good health. Each CDR3 is given with its conserved first and last residue. The D gene is left open where the match is weak. Rows give clone size only sometimes, using once, few, many, or a class for an expanded clone.

v_gene	len	abundance	j_gene	d_gene	CDR3aa	CDR3nt
TRBV4-2	15	-	TRBJ2-1	-	CASSQDRGGGDEQFF	TGTGCCAGCAGCCAAGATAGGGGGGGGGGCGATGAGCAGTTCTTC
TRBV19	12	-	TRBJ2-5	-	CASMGGQETQCF	TGTGCCAGTATGGGGGGGCAAGAGACCCAGTGCTTC
TRBV20-1	15	-	TRBJ2-3	TRBD2	CSAKLAGGRSDTQYF	TGCAGTGCTAAACTAGCGGGAGGGAGGTCGGATACGCAGTATTTT
TRBV29-1	10	-	TRBJ2-5	-	CSVDLQEQYF	TGCAGCGTTGATCTCCAGGAGCAGTACTTC
TRBV6-6	16	-	TRBJ2-1	-	CASRQTGQRVHNEQFF	TGTGCCAGCAGACAAACAGGGCAGCGGGTTCACAATGAGCAGTTCTTC
TRBV15	19	many	TRBJ1-2	-	CATSRDIESGQGILYGYTF	TGTGCCACCAGCAGAGATATCGAGAGTGGTCAAGGGATACTTTATGGCTACACCTTC
TRBV13	16	few	TRBJ2-3	-	CASSFHAGRSTYTQYF	TGTGCCAGCAGCTTCCATGCGGGGCGGAGCACATATACGCAGTATTTT
TRBV20-1	12	-	TRBJ2-1	-	CSARLDGETQFF	TGCAGTGCTAGACTGGACGGGGAGACCCAGTTCTTC
TRBV6-2/TRBV6-3	14	-	TRBJ2-3	-	CASSFGAGSDTQYF	TGTGCCAGCAGTTTCGGGGCGGGTTCAGATACGCAGTATTTT
TRBV12-3/TRBV12-4	14	few	TRBJ1-1	-	CASSFSFPNTEAFF	TGTGCCAGCAGTTTCAGTTTTCCGAACACTGAAGCTTTCTTT
TRBV7-2	15	once	TRBJ2-1	TRBD2	CASGPKRGEYNEQFF	TGTGCCAGCGGACCCAAGCGGGGGGAGTACAATGAGCAGTTCTTC
TRBV28	14	few	TRBJ2-7	TRBD1	CASSSSGQLYEQYF	TGTGCCAGCAGTTCCTCGGGACAGCTCTACGAGCAGTACTTC
TRBV7-2	12	many	TRBJ2-1	-	CASSLDVNEQFF	TGTGCCAGCAGTTTAGACGTTAATGAGCAGTTCTTC
TRBV5-5	13	-	TRBJ2-1	TRBD2	CASSMTSGTEQFF	TGTGCCAGCAGCATGACTAGCGGGACTGAGCAGTTCTTC
TRBV5-1	14	many	TRBJ2-3	-	CASSLGKPTDTQYF	TGCGCCAGCAGCTTGGGGAAACCCACAGATACGCAGTATTTT
TRBV5-1	16	once	TRBJ2-3	-	CASSLVLGRYTDTQYF	TGCGCCAGCAGCTTGGTTCTGGGCCGTTACACAGATACGCAGTATTTT
TRBV9	17	few	TRBJ2-3	TRBD2	CASSVGLTSGGTDTQYF	TGTGCCAGCAGCGTAGGTTTAACCAGCGGGGGCACAGATACGCAGTATTTT
TRBV6-2/TRBV6-3	16	-	TRBJ2-4	-	CASSGPGTSARGIQYF	TGTGCCAGCAGTGGCCCGGGAACCAGCGCTAGAGGCATTCAGTACTTC
TRBV29-1	14	-	TRBJ1-2	TRBD1	CSVGWGQGDYGYTF	TGCAGCGTTGGGTGGGGACAGGGCGACTATGGCTACACCTTC
TRBV7-2	15	-	TRBJ2-6	-	CASSMQLAGANVLTF	TGTGCCAGCAGCATGCAATTGGCTGGGGCCAACGTCCTGACTTTC
TRBV6-1	15	-	TRBJ2-5	-	CASSKSFDRGETQYF	TGTGCCAGCAGTAAGAGTTTCGATAGAGGGGAGACCCAGTACTTC
TRBV20-1	14	few	TRBJ1-2	-	CSAQPWGGDYGYTF	TGCAGTGCTCAGCCGTGGGGGGGAGACTATGGCTACACCTTC
TRBV7-9	15	-	TRBJ1-1	TRBD1	CASSKTGGSNTEAFF	TGTGCCAGCTCCAAGACAGGGGGCTCGAACACTGAAGCTTTCTTT
TRBV18	14	-	TRBJ1-1	TRBD1	CASSSDRGFAEAFF	TGTGCCAGCTCATCCGACAGGGGGTTCGCTGAAGCTTTCTTT
TRBV7-2	15	-	TRBJ2-7	-	CASSLAGQVNYEQYF	TGTGCCAGCAGCTTAGCTGGCCAGGTCAACTACGAGCAGTACTTC
TRBV7-2	15	many	TRBJ2-1	TRBD1	CASSFRGQTYNEQFF	TGTGCCAGCAGTTTCAGGGGACAGACCTACAATGAGCAGTTCTTC
TRBV4-1	14	-	TRBJ2-1	-	CASSHVVGNNEQFF	TGCGCCAGCAGCCACGTAGTGGGAAACAATGAGCAGTTCTTC
TRBV6-1	15	-	TRBJ2-6	TRBD2	CASSERGAGANVLTF	TGTGCCAGCAGTGAACGGGGGGCTGGGGCCAACGTCCTGACTTTC
TRBV21-1	14	few	TRBJ2-7	-	CASSNGTALARQYF	TGTGCCAGCAGCAACGGGACAGCCCTCGCGCGTCAGTACTTC
TRBV2	13	once	TRBJ2-2	-	CASSEWHSGELFF	TGTGCCAGCAGTGAATGGCATTCCGGGGAGCTGTTTTTT
TRBV25-1	13	few	TRBJ1-2	TRBD1	CASSEDRVYGYTF	TGTGCCAGCAGTGAGGACAGGGTCTATGGCTACACCTTC
TRBV4-2	16	-	TRBJ2-1	-	CASSPRDASSYNEQFF	TGTGCCAGCAGCCCTCGGGACGCCTCCTCCTACAATGAGCAGTTCTTC
TRBV20-1	16	few	TRBJ2-1	TRBD2	CSARGVAGDSYNEQFF	TGCAGTGCTAGAGGGGTAGCGGGAGACTCCTACAATGAGCAGTTCTTC
TRBV15	16	-	TRBJ1-6	-	CATSMDMSSYNSPLHF	TGTGCCACCAGCATGGACATGAGCTCCTATAATTCACCCCTCCACTTT
TRBV7-9	14	-	TRBJ2-5	-	CATSPNTVGETQYF	TGTGCCACCTCGCCGAATACAGTGGGGGAGACCCAGTACTTC
TRBV20-1	16	-	TRBJ2-3	TRBD2	CSARATSGVSTDTQYF	TGCAGTGCTAGAGCGACTAGCGGGGTTAGCACAGATACGCAGTATTTT
TRBV24-1	16	-	TRBJ2-1	-	CATSDASQGRYNEQFF	TGTGCCACCAGTGACGCCTCGCAGGGACGCTACAATGAGCAGTTCTTC
TRBV4-1	15	few	TRBJ1-5	-	CASSQGGPGNQPQHF	TGCGCCAGCAGCCAAGGGGGGCCAGGCAATCAGCCCCAGCATTTT
TRBV7-8	16	-	TRBJ1-4	-	CASSYGTAEGMQKLFF	TGTGCCAGCAGCTACGGGACGGCCGAGGGAATGCAAAAACTGTTTTTT
TRBV27	12	-	TRBJ2-3	-	CASSLLRGTQYF	TGTGCCAGCAGTTTATTGAGGGGTACGCAGTATTTT
TRBV7-2	17	few	TRBJ2-7	-	CASSLRLGSGGSYEQYF	TGTGCCAGCAGCTTAAGGTTGGGTAGCGGAGGGAGCTACGAGCAGTACTTC
TRBV28	13	-	TRBJ1-5	-	CASGTKQHQPQHF	TGTGCCAGCGGAACAAAGCAACATCAGCCCCAGCATTTT
TRBV28	14	-	TRBJ1-2	-	CASSPALGNYGYTF	TGTGCCAGCAGTCCGGCCCTGGGGAACTATGGCTACACCTTC
TRBV29-1	12	many	TRBJ2-1	-	CSVGDSYNEQFF	TGCAGCGTTGGAGACTCCTACAATGAGCAGTTCTTC
TRBV2	13	few	TRBJ2-3	-	CASIVTEADTQYF	TGTGCCAGCATCGTGACAGAAGCAGATACGCAGTATTTT
TRBV7-2	19	-	TRBJ1-5	TRBD1	CASSKRISGTGDGHQPQHF	TGTGCCAGCAGCAAACGGATATCCGGGACAGGGGACGGGCATCAGCCCCAGCATTTT
TRBV20-1	16	-	TRBJ2-1	TRBD2	CSAREGGTTRLSEQFF	TGCAGTGCTAGAGAAGGCGGGACTACCCGTTTAAGCGAGCAGTTCTTC